These T cell receptor beta chains were read from a single sample in a study of T cell responses to AZD1222 COVID-19 vaccine. This table comes from immunoSEQ multiplex PCR, and its TCRdb copy is limited to in-frame clones, with some not included. The table includes 100,000 to 150,000 clones, approximately 85% detected once. The sample consisted of peripheral blood, taken on day 0 of AZD1222 vaccination. These receptors all stem from an adult in good health. Each CDR3 is given with its conserved first and last residue. The order of the fields is V gene, J gene, clone size, D gene, CDR3 DNA, CDR3 protein. The D gene is left open where the match is weak. The size field is filled for only some rows; it gives once, few, many or a size class.

>TRBV5-1|TRBJ1-1|NA|NA
TGCGCCAGCAGCTTGTTGGCGGTGAACACTGAAGCTTTCTTT
CASSLLAVNTEAFF
>TRBV14|TRBJ2-7|NA|NA
TGTGCCAGCAGCCAGTCCGGGGGCGGGAGATCAGACGAGCAGTACTTC
CASSQSGGGRSDEQYF
>TRBV15|TRBJ2-5|NA|TRBD2
TGTGCCACCAGCAGAAATCTACCCGGGGGGGGCTCTCAAGAGACCCAGTACTTC
CATSRNLPGGGSQETQYF
>TRBV5-3|TRBJ1-2|NA|TRBD1
TGTGCCAGAAGCAACAAATCATCCCGGGGAATACAGGGGTTGCCCCGACGGGAAGGCTACACCTTC
CARSNKSSRGIQGLPRREGYTF
>TRBV7-2|TRBJ2-1|NA|TRBD2
TGTGCCAGCAGCCTCGGCGGGGGGCGGACCTACAATGAGCAGTTCTTC
CASSLGGGRTYNEQFF
>TRBV11-2|TRBJ1-2|NA|NA
TGTGCCAGCAGCTTAGATCCAGGGCACAATGGCTACACCTTC
CASSLDPGHNGYTF
>TRBV19|TRBJ1-5|NA|NA
TGTGCCAGTAGCCCTAGGACACAAAGCAATCAGCCCCAGCATTTT
CASSPRTQSNQPQHF
>TRBV9|TRBJ2-7|NA|TRBD1
TGTGCCAGCAGCGTAGGACAGGGGGCCTTAGAGCAGTACTTC
CASSVGQGALEQYF
>TRBV19|TRBJ1-5|NA|TRBD1
TGTGCCAGTAGTATAGATACGATCCGGGACAGGGCGCCATATAGCAATCAGCCCCAGCATTTT
CASSIDTIRDRAPYSNQPQHF
>TRBV19|TRBJ1-1|NA|TRBD1
TGTGCCAGTTCGGACAGGGCGGGTGAAGCTTTCTTT
CASSDRAGEAFF
>TRBV11-3|TRBJ1-6|once|NA
TGTGCCAGCAGCTTATTGGGTTCACCCCTCCACTTT
CASSLLGSPLHF
>TRBV6-6|TRBJ2-7|NA|TRBD2
TGTGCCAGCAAAGCGGGGGGTACCTCCTACGAGCAGTACTTC
CASKAGGTSYEQYF
>TRBV19|TRBJ2-6|NA|NA
TGTGCCAGTAGTATAGACCGCCGGGGCCGGGGATCTGGGGCCAACGTCCTGACTTTC
CASSIDRRGRGSGANVLTF
>TRBV5-1|TRBJ1-2|NA|NA
TGCGCCAGCAGCCCCGCCGGGCAGGCGTTAGGCTACACCTTC
CASSPAGQALGYTF
>TRBV11-2|TRBJ1-5|NA|NA
TGTGCCAGCAGCTCACTCAATCAGCCCCAGCATTTT
CASSSLNQPQHF
>TRBV29-1|TRBJ2-7|NA|NA
TGCAGCGCCGATAGGGGACGGGGCGAGCAGTACTTC
CSADRGRGEQYF
>TRBV4-2|TRBJ1-6|NA|NA
TGTGCCAGCAGGGTGGCGGGGGGCTCCTATAATTCACCCCTCCACTTT
CASRVAGGSYNSPLHF
>TRBV11-2|TRBJ2-3|once|NA
TGTGCCAGCACCAAATTAACAGATACGCAGTATTTT
CASTKLTDTQYF
>TRBV9|TRBJ1-4|NA|NA
TGTGCCAGCAGCCCACGTCGGGGAGTTAATGAAAAACTGTTTTTT
CASSPRRGVNEKLFF
>TRBV7-9|TRBJ1-2|NA|NA
TGTGCCAGCAGCGCCAGCAACAGGGTGGACTATGGCTACACCTTC
CASSASNRVDYGYTF
>TRBV6-1|TRBJ1-3|NA|NA
TGTGCCAGCAGTGAAAATCTCTCTGGAAACACCATATATTTT
CASSENLSGNTIYF
>TRBV19|TRBJ2-4|NA|NA
TGTGCCAGTAGTATAAAGGGCGTCCAAAAGGGCGGGAACATTCAGTACTTC
CASSIKGVQKGGNIQYF
>TRBV6-5|TRBJ1-4|few|NA
TGTGCCAGCAGTTACTCAAGACAAGCAACGAATCTGTTTTTT
CASSYSRQATNLFF
>TRBV7-7|TRBJ2-3|few|TRBD2
TGTGCTAGCAGCCGGACTAGCGGGGGCACAGATACGCAGTATTTT
CASSRTSGGTDTQYF
>TRBV3-1/TRBV3-2|TRBJ2-2|NA|NA
TGTGCCAGCCTAGGACCGGCGGGGGAGCTGTTTTTT
CASLGPAGELFF